The 13 T cell receptor beta chains below all came from one sample that was sequenced in a study of T cells after yellow fever vaccination. TCRdb fed the 5' RACE reads into MiXCR, producing one record per CDR3 protein. The table lists roughly 180,000 distinct CDR3 sequences, about 6.2% of them singletons, with roughly 3% in the top ten. The source material was CD4+ T cells sorted from PBMCs, sampled on the day of the first yellow fever vaccination. The receptors were sampled from a man aged 18 to 29 who received the YFV17D yellow fever vaccine.

The chain carries TRBV20-1 and TRBJ2-7, with 8 nucleotides matching TRBD2. With V trimmed by 2 bases and J by 2 bases, 5 bases remained unmatched. This CDR3 has 14 amino acids. Germline CDR1 DFQATT, CDR2 SNEGSKA (reference sequence). The CDR3 spells CSARLAGGPYEQYF. DNA for the CDR3: TGCAGTGCTAGACTGGCGGGGGGACCCTACGAGCAGTACTTC.

This clonotype was seen ten or more times. The chain links TRBV21-1 to TRBJ2-4. TRBV21-1 is recorded as a pseudogene. This CDR3 has 14 residues. The CDR3 DNA follows: TGTGCCAGCAGCATGCAGGATGCCAAAAACATTCAGTACTTC. This encodes CASSMQDAKNIQYF.

This clonotype has ten or more counts. J is TRBJ1-1 and V is TRBV20-1, with D possibly being TRBD1 (5 bases). The CDR3 is 13 amino acids. V lost 5 bases and J lost 3, with 13 bases in between. Germline CDR1 DFQATT, CDR2 SNEGSKA (reference sequence). The chain's CDR3 is CSASPGGDTEAFF. The CDR3 DNA follows: TGCAGTGCTTCCCCGGGGGGAGACACTGAAGCTTTCTTT.

This clonotype was seen many times. The rearrangement uses TRBV30 and TRBJ1-4; a possible D gene is TRBD1 (6 bases). The CDR3 consists of 16 residues. Trimming pared 5 bases from V and 6 bases from J, leaving 22 bases between. CDR1 is GTSNPN and CDR2 is SVGIG in the germline V gene (reference sequence). The CDR3 sequence is CAWYTGKGLGDEKLFF. CDR3 in DNA: TGTGCCTGGTACACAGGGAAAGGCCTCGGGGATGAAAAACTGTTTTTT.

The chain has TRBV6-2 or TRBV6-3 and TRBJ1-5, with 7 bases identical to TRBD1. Germline values: CDR1 MNHEY, CDR2 SVGEGT. The CDR3 has 15 amino acids. V lost 6 bases to trimming and J lost 1 base; unmatched junction nucleotides: 6. The CDR3 DNA reads as TGTGCCAGCAGACACTTGACAGGGAGCAATCAGCCCCAGCATTTT. Protein product: CASRHLTGSNQPQHF.

This clonotype was observed a handful of times. The genes are TRBV2 and TRBJ2-7; 10 bases align to TRBD1. Germline V CDR1 and CDR2: SNHLY, FYNNEI. The CDR3 runs 14 residues. The ends lost 6 bases at V and 7 bases at J; junction bases unmatched: 9. CDR3 in DNA: TGTGCCAGCAGGCAATTGACAGGGGGCAGTGAGCAGTACTTC. Translated, it gives CASRQLTGGSEQYF.

This clonotype was detected ten times or more. The chain joins TRBV19 to TRBJ1-2; D not resolved. Germline V gene data show CDR1 as LNHDA and CDR2 as SQIVND (reference sequence). Trimming took 1 base from V and 0 from J, leaving 12 bases between them. This CDR3 comprises 16 residues. The CDR3 loop reads CASSIAFTRSNYGYTF. The DNA for the CDR3 is TGTGCCAGTAGTATAGCCTTCACACGATCTAACTATGGCTACACCTTC.

The chain links TRBV18 to TRBJ2-3; 7 nucleotides line up with TRBD2. This CDR3 region has 15 residues. The J segment lost 2 bases and the V segment lost 2 bases, leaving 4 bases of the junction unmatched. Germline V CDR1 and CDR2: KGHSH, LQKENI. The CDR3: CASSPAGETTDTQYF. In DNA, the CDR3 is TGTGCCAGCTCACCAGCGGGGGAAACCACAGATACGCAGTATTTT.

The V call is TRBV24-1, the J call TRBJ2-2; 7 positions agree with TRBD1. Unmatched junction bases numbered 9, after V lost 1 base and J lost 8 bases. This CDR3 contains 16 residues. Germline values: CDR1 KGHDR, CDR2 SFDVKD. The DNA for the CDR3 is TGTGCCACCAGTGATTTTGCGACAGGGAGTTGGGGGGAGCTGTTTTTT. It encodes CATSDFATGSWGELFF.

This clonotype was seen repeatedly, ten times or more. In DNA, the CDR3 is TGTGCCAGCAGTTTAGGTGGAGGGACAGGGGCCAACGTCCTGACTTTC. Amino acid sequence: CASSLGGGTGANVLTF. The gene calls are TRBV12-3 or TRBV12-4 and TRBJ2-6; TRBD1 or TRBD2 may be the D gene (6 bases each). V lost 1 base and J 4 bases, leaving 11 bases between the germline ends. The CDR3 sequence is 16 residues long.

The genes are TRBV6-1 and TRBJ2-7, with TRBD2 as a possible D gene (6 bases). Trimming took off 6 bases at V and 0 bases at J, with 15 bases between the two ends. The CDR3 loop spans 15 amino acids. Germline CDR1 MNHNS, CDR2 SASEGT. For the CDR3, the DNA is TGTGCCAGCAGGCCCGGGACTCTAAGCTCCTACGAGCAGTACTTC. It is translated as CASRPGTLSSYEQYF.

At least ten counts were recorded for this clonotype. The rearrangement joins TRBV7-2 to TRBJ1-5; 8 positions match TRBD1. This CDR3 region has 14 residues. The junction had 9 bases not matched to a gene; V was cut back by 5 bases and J by 9 bases. The germline gives CDR1 SGHTA, CDR2 FQGNSA. The DNA for the CDR3 is TGTGCCAGCAGCCCCGGACAGGGCTCCCCGCCCCAGCATTTT. Its translation is CASSPGQGSPPQHF. Full variable domain (rest looked up from reference TRBV7-2 and TRBJ1-5): GAGVSQSPSNKVTEKGKDVELRCDPISGHTALYWYRQSLGQGLEFLIYFQGNSAPDKSGLPSDRFSAERTGGSVSTLTIQRTQQEDSAVYLCASSPGQGSPPQHFGDGTRLSIL.

This clonotype was detected ten times or more. This chain links TRBV6-5 with TRBJ1-2, with D perhaps TRBD1 (5 bases). V was pared by 0 bases and J by 2 bases, with 10 bases between. CDR3 length: 15 residues. The germline V gene has CDR1 MNHEY and CDR2 SVGAGI. CDR3 sequence: CASSYSVRVNYGYTF. The CDR3 coding sequence is TGTGCCAGCAGTTACTCAGTCAGGGTAAACTATGGCTACACCTTC.